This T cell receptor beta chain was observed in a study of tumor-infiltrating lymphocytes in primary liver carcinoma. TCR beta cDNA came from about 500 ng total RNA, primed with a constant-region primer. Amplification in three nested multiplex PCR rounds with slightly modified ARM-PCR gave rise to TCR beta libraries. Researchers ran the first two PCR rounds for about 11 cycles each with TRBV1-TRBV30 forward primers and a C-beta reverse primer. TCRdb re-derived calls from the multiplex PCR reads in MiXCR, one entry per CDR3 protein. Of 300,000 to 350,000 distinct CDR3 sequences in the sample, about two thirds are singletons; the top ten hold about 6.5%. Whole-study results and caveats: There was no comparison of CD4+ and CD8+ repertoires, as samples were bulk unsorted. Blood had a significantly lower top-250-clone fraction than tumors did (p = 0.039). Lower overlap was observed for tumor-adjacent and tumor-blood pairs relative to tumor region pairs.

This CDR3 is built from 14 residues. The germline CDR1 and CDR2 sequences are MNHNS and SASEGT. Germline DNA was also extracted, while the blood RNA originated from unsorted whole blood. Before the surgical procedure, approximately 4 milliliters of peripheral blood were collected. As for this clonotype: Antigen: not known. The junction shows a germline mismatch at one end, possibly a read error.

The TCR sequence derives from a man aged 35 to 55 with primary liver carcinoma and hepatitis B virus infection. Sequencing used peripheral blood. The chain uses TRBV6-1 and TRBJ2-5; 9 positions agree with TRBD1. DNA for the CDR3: TGTGCCGGCAGGACAGGGGCGGTTGGGGAGACCCAGTACTTC. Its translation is CAGRTGAVGETQYF.